This T cell receptor beta chain is drawn from a study of blood T cell repertoires in COVID-19. TCRdb's table, derived via immunoSEQ multiplex PCR, lists solely in-frame clones and lacks some. The repertoire includes about 180,000 clones, roughly nine tenths of them detected once, and 1.5% to 2% sits in the top ten. The receptor was isolated from a man between 18 and 35 years old who had recovered from COVID-19. Sequencing used peripheral blood.

CDR3 sequence (DNA): TGCGCCAGCAGCCAAGAGGGAGCACGGGTCACAGATACGCAGTATTTT. Its translation is CASSQEGARVTDTQYF. The chain uses TRBV4-3 and TRBJ2-3; tentative D call: TRBD2 (5 bases). Trimming pared 0 bases from V and 2 bases from J, leaving 12 bases between. CDR3 length: 16 amino acids. Germline CDR1 reads LGHNA; CDR2 reads YSLEER.